This T cell receptor (beta chain) stems from a study of T cell changes during pregnancy in multiple sclerosis. Profiled with immunoSEQ multiplex PCR; TCRdb holds only in-frame clones, not every one. This sample has under 45,000 clones; about 89% occur once, and the top ten carry more than 0.6%. V lost 2 bases and J lost 5, with 6 bases in between. Germline V gene data show CDR1 as KGHSH and CDR2 as LQKENI. The CDR3 has 12 amino acids. Source: CD4+ T cells from peripheral blood mononuclear cells, taken in the first trimester of pregnancy. This clonotype was obtained from a female donor with multiple sclerosis, enrolled in a pregnancy study. The rearrangement joins TRBV18 to TRBJ2-5, with a weak D call TRBD1 (6 bases). The CDR3: CASSPRGETQYF. The CDR3 DNA is TGTGCCAGCTCACCAAGGGGGGAGACCCAGTACTTC.